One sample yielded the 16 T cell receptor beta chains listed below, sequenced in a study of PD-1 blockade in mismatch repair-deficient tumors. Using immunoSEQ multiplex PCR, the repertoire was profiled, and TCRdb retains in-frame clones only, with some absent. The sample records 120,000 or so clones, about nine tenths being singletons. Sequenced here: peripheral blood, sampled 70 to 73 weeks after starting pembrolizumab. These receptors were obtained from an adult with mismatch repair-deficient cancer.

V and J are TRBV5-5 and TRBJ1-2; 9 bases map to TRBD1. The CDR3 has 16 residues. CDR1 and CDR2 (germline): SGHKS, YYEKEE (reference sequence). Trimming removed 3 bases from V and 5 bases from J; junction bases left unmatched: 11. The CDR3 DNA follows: TGTGCCAGCAGCTCAACAGGGGGCCCAAATTTTTATGGCTACACCTTC. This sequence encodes CASSSTGGPNFYGYTF.

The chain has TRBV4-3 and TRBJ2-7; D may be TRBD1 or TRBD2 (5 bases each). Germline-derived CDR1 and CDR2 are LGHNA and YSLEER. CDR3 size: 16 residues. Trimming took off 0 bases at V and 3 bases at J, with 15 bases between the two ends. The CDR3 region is CASSQDFAGAVYEQYF. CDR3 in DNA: TGCGCCAGCAGCCAAGATTTCGCCGGGGCTGTCTACGAGCAGTACTTC.

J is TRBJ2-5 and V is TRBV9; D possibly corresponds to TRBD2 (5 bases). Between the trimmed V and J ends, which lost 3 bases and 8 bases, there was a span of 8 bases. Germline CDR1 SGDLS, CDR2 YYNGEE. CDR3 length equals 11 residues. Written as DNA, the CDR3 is TGTGCCAGCAGCGAGGGAGACACCCAGTACTTC. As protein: CASSEGDTQYF.

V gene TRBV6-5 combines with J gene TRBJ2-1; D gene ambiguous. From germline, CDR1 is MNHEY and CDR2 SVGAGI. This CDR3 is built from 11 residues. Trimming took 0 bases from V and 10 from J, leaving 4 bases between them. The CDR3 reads CASSYSGEQFF. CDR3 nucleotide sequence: TGTGCCAGCAGTTACTCGGGGGAGCAGTTCTTC.

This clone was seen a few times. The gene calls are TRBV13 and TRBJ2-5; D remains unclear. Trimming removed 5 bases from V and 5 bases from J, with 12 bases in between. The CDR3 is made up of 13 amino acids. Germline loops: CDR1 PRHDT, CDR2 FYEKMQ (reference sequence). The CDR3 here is CASSDTRPETQYF. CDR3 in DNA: TGTGCCAGCAGCGACACACGACCGGAGACCCAGTACTTC. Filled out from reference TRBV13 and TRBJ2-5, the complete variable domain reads AAGVIQSPRHLIKEKRETATLKCYPIPRHDTVYWYQQGPGQDPQFLISFYEKMQSDKGSIPDRFSAQQFSDYHSELNMSSLELGDSALYFCASSDTRPETQYFGPGTRLLVL.

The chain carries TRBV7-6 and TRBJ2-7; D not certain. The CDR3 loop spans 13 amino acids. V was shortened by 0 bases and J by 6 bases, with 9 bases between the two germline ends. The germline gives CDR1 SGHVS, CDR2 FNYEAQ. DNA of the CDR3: TGTGCCAGCAGCTTAGCGGGTGGTGGCGAGCAGTACTTC. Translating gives CASSLAGGGEQYF.

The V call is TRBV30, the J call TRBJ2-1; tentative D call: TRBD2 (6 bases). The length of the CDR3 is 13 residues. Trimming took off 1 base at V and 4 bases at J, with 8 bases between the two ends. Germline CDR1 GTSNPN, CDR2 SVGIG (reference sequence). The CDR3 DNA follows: TGTGCCTGGAGTGCCGGGAGATACAATGAGCAGTTCTTC. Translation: CAWSAGRYNEQFF.

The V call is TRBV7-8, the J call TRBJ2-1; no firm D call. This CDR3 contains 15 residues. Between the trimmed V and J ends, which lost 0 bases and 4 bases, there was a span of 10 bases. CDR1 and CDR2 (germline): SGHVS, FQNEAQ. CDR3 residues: CASSLASPQYNEQFF. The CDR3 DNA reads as TGTGCCAGCAGCTTAGCGTCTCCTCAGTACAATGAGCAGTTCTTC.

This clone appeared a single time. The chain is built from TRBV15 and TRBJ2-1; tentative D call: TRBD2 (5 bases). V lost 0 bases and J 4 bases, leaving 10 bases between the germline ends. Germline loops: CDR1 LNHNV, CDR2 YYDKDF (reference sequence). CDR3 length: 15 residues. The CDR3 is CATSRDAGQYNEQFF. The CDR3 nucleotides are TGTGCCACCAGCAGAGATGCGGGCCAGTACAATGAGCAGTTCTTC.

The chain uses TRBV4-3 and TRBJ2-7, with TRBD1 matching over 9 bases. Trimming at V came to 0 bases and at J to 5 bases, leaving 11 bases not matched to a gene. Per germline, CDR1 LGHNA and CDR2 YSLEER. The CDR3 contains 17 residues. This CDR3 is CASSQDWGQGFQNEQYF. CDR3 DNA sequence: TGCGCCAGCAGCCAAGATTGGGGACAGGGTTTTCAAAACGAGCAGTACTTC.

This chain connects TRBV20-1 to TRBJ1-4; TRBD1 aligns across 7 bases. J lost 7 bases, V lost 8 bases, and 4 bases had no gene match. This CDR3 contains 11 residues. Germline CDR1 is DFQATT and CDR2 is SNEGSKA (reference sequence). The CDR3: CSTGAGEKLFF. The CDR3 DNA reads TGCAGTACAGGGGCGGGTGAAAAACTGTTTTTT.

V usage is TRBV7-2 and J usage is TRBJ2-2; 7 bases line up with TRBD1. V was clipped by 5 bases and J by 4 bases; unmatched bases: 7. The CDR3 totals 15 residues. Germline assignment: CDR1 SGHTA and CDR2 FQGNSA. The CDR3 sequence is CASSPDRVGTGELFF. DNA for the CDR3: TGTGCCAGCAGCCCCGACAGGGTTGGCACCGGGGAGCTGTTTTTT.

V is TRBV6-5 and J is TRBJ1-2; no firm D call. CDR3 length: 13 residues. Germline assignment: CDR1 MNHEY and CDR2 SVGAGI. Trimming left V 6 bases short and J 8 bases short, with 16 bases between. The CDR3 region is CASSRTLLWGYTF. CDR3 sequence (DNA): TGTGCCAGCAGCAGGACCCTACTCTGGGGCTACACCTTC.

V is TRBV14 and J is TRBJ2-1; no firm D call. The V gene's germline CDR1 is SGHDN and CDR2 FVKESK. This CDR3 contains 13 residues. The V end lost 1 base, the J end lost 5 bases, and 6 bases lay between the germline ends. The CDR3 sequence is CASSQVSDNEQFF. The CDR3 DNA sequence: TGTGCCAGCAGCCAAGTCAGCGACAATGAGCAGTTCTTC.

The CDR3 is CATSREVRSNQPQHF. The DNA of the CDR3 is TGTGCCACCAGCAGAGAGGTTCGGAGCAATCAGCCCCAGCATTTT. V and J are TRBV15 and TRBJ1-5; D is unclear. The V end lost 0 bases, the J end lost 1 base, and 7 bases lay between the germline ends. The CDR3 is 15 residues long. Germline CDR1 reads LNHNV; CDR2 reads YYDKDF (reference sequence). Drawing the rest from reference TRBV15 and TRBJ1-5, the complete variable domain is DAMVIQNPRYQVTQFGKPVTLSCSQTLNHNVMYWYQQKSSQAPKLLFHYYDKDFNNEADTPDNFQSRRPNTSFCFLDIRSPGLGDTAMYLCATSREVRSNQPQHFGDGTRLSIL.

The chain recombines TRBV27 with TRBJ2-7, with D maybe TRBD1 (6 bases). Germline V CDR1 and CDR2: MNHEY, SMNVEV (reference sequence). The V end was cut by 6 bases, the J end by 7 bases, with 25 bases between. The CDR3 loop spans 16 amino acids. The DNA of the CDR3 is TGTGCCAGCAGCCCGTCAGGGGCCCCATCTCTGATGGAGCAGTACTTC. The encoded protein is CASSPSGAPSLMEQYF.